This T cell receptor beta chain emerged from a study of T cell responses to AZD1222 COVID-19 vaccine. Study-wide context: Second doses that came at about 4 or about 12 weeks were put together. Study results and caveats: A mostly white British donor set with more females was recruited, and clonal diversity was possibly underestimated. Unmutated regions of variants are reportedly targeted by nearly half of spike-specific TCRs. Increases in Spike-specific TCR breadth and depth were seen after two AZD1222 doses.

A remark on this clone: The antigen remains undetermined.

Trimming stripped 0 bases from V and 0 bases from J, with 24 bases between. Germline assignment: CDR1 SGHRS and CDR2 YFSETQ. CDR3 length: 20 amino acids. Clones were read by immunoSEQ multiplex PCR, and TCRdb kept only the in-frame ones, dropping some. The sample consists of some 200,000 clones, approximately 91% of them appearing once. Sequenced here: peripheral blood, sampled on day 0 of AZD1222 vaccination. The chain carries TRBV5-1 and TRBJ1-1, with D unclear. This receptor was obtained from an adult in good health. The CDR3 nucleotides read TGCGCCAGCAGCTTGGGAGGAACCAGAGGCCCAGAGGCCTTGAACACTGAAGCTTTCTTT. This sequence encodes CASSLGGTRGPEALNTEAFF. Drawing the rest from reference TRBV5-1 and TRBJ1-1, the complete variable domain is KAGVTQTPRYLIKTRGQQVTLSCSPISGHRSVSWYQQTPGQGLQFLFEYFSETQRNKGNFPGRFSGRQFSNSRSEMNVSTLELGDSALYLCASSLGGTRGPEALNTEAFFGQGTRLTVV.